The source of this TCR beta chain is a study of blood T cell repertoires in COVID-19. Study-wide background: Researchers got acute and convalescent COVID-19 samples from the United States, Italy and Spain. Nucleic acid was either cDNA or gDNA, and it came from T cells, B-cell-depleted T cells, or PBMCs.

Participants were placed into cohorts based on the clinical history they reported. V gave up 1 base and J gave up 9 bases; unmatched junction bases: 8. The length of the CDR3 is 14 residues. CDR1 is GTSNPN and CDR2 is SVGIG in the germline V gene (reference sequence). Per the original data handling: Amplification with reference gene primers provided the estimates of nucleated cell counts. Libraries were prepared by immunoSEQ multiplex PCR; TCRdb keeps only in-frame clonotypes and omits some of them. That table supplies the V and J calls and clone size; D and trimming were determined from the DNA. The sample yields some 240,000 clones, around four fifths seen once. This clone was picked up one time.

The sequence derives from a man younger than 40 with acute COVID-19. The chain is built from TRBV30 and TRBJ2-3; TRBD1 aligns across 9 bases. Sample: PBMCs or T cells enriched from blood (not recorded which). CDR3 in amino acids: CAWSAGQGTRTQYF. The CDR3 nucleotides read TGTGCCTGGAGTGCGGGACAGGGAACACGGACGCAGTATTTT.